One and the same sample provided the 32 T cell receptor beta chains below, sequenced in a study of long-term antiretroviral therapy in people with HIV (dated by TCRdb to 2021 to 2024). The immunoSEQ hsTCRB v3.0 assay was used at survey level resolution for TRB variable region sequencing. This is the immuneACCESS table as TCRdb keeps it, with only in-frame sequences that have V and J called. A part of the clones is gone; compared with another copy, unresolved V genes explain less than half, and the rest is unexplained. This sample has 26,000 or so clones in its table, and over 70% of those were observed once. The ten largest clones capture about 4.6% of the sample. This sample comprised unsorted PBMCs, obtained 3 years after starting antiretroviral therapy. The source is a man in his late teens or twenties with HIV.

The chain links TRBV19 to TRBJ1-4; 8 bases match TRBD1. Germline assignment: CDR1 LNHDA and CDR2 SQIVND (reference sequence). CDR3 length: 14 amino acids. The V and J ends lost 8 bases and 5 bases, in that order; junction bases with no gene match: 7. In DNA form, the CDR3 reads TGTGCCAGTGTAAGACAGGGGAAAAATGAAAAACTGTTTTTT. Protein sequence: CASVRQGKNEKLFF.

The chain is built from TRBV11-2 and TRBJ1-1; no definite D call. The germline V gene has CDR1 SGHAT and CDR2 FQNNGV. This CDR3 comprises 14 residues. The ends were cut back, 7 bases at V and 0 bases at J, with 12 bases in the middle. As DNA, the CDR3 is TGTGCCAGCACCAACACACTCATGAACACTGAAGCTTTCTTT. Translating it yields CASTNTLMNTEAFF.

This rearrangement joins TRBV14 to TRBJ1-1; no clear D gene. The germline V and J ends were trimmed by 1 base and 5 bases, with 17 bases remaining between them. The CDR3 covers 16 residues. Germline lookup yields CDR1 SGHDN and CDR2 FVKESK. The CDR3 loop reads CASSQVDGITGTEAFF. CDR3 DNA: TGTGCCAGCAGCCAAGTGGACGGGATAACGGGAACTGAAGCTTTCTTT. The full variable domain, completed using reference TRBV14 and TRBJ1-1, is EAGVTQFPSHSVIEKGQTVTLRCDPISGHDNLYWYRRVMGKEIKFLLHFVKESKQDESGMPNNRFLAERTGGTYSTLKVQPAELEDSGVYFCASSQVDGITGTEAFFGQGTRLTVV.

This clone was seen only a few times. The J gene is TRBJ1-2, the V gene TRBV19; 9 nucleotides line up with TRBD1. The germline CDR1 and CDR2 sequences are LNHDA and SQIVND (reference sequence). Trimming cost V 3 bases and J 10 bases; bases outside gene matches: 6. CDR3 length equals 13 residues. Written as DNA, the CDR3 is TGTGCCAGTAGTATTTCGGACAGGGGAGTCTACACCTTC. Protein sequence: CASSISDRGVYTF.

A few counts support this clone. The chain links TRBV27 to TRBJ1-1, with D possibly matching TRBD1 (6 bases). Germline-derived CDR1 and CDR2 are MNHEY and SMNVEV (reference sequence). V was pared by 5 bases and J by 4 bases, with 11 bases between. CDR3 length: 13 amino acids. For the CDR3, the DNA is TGTGCCAGCAGTGTACAGGGTAGCACTGAAGCTTTCTTT. It yields the protein CASSVQGSTEAFF.

The chain has TRBV27 and TRBJ1-1, with D uncertain. The CDR3 contains 14 residues. Trimming took 0 bases from V and 1 from J, leaving 6 bases between them. In germline, CDR1 is MNHEY, CDR2 SMNVEV (reference sequence). CDR3 coding DNA: TGTGCCAGCAGTTTATCCCCCGCGAACACTGAAGCTTTCTTT. Its translation: CASSLSPANTEAFF.

This clone was counted between two and nine times. V and J are TRBV30 and TRBJ1-2; D uncertain. The CDR3 loop spans 12 amino acids. The germline V gene encodes CDR1 GTSNPN and CDR2 SVGIG (reference sequence). Trimming left V 5 bases short and J 9 bases short, with 16 bases between. CDR3 DNA sequence: TGTGCCTGGGATCGGGGATTTTATAGCTACACCTTC. Its translation is CAWDRGFYSYTF.

The V and J genes are TRBV18 and TRBJ2-7; D perhaps matches TRBD2 (6 bases). Germline CDR1 reads KGHSH; CDR2 reads LQKENI. V lost 0 bases and J 2 bases, leaving 14 bases between the germline ends. The CDR3 length is 16 residues. DNA for the CDR3: TGTGCCAGCTCACCACCGGAGGGTTCTTCAGCCTACGAGCAGTACTTC. Protein: CASSPPEGSSAYEQYF.

This chain links TRBV5-6 with TRBJ1-3; D gene ambiguous. In germline, CDR1 is SGHDT, CDR2 YYEEEE. V lost 2 bases, J lost 0 bases, and 6 bases lay in between. This CDR3 is built from 14 residues. CDR3 region: CASSFPHSGNTIYF. The CDR3 DNA is TGTGCCAGCAGCTTCCCCCACTCTGGAAACACCATATATTTT.

This rearrangement joins TRBV7-3 to TRBJ2-3, with D uncertain. Between the trimmed V and J ends, which lost 2 bases and 2 bases, there was a span of 8 bases. CDR3 length equals 14 residues. Per the germline V gene, CDR1 is SGHTA and CDR2 is FQGTGA. CDR3 loop: CASSLGLSTDTQYF. The CDR3 nucleotides are TGTGCCAGCAGCTTAGGGCTATCCACAGATACGCAGTATTTT.

The CDR3 region is CATSSSGGGNEQFF. The CDR3 nucleotides read TGTGCCACCAGCAGTAGCGGGGGGGGCAATGAGCAGTTCTTC. This chain links TRBV15 with TRBJ2-1, with 11 bases aligning to TRBD2. V trimming: 3 bases; J trimming: 6 bases; junction bases outside the gene matches: 1. The length of the CDR3 is 14 residues. From germline, CDR1 is LNHNV and CDR2 YYDKDF (reference sequence).

The chain employs TRBV5-1 and TRBJ2-1, with 8 bases lining up with TRBD2. Germline V gives CDR1 SGHRS, CDR2 YFSETQ. V was pared by 5 bases and J by 2 bases, with 6 bases of the junction left unmatched. The CDR3 covers 15 residues. CDR3 in amino acids: CASSKLAAPYNEQFF. The CDR3 nucleotides are TGCGCCAGCAGTAAACTAGCGGCCCCCTACAATGAGCAGTTCTTC.

The rearrangement uses TRBV28 and TRBJ2-7; TRBD1 matches 8 bases. The V and J ends lost 5 bases and 4 bases, in that order; junction bases with no gene match: 13. The germline CDR1 and CDR2 sequences are MDHEN and SYDVKM. The CDR3 spans 16 residues. For the CDR3, the DNA is TGTGCCAGCAGTCCCCACCGTGGACAGGGCGGTTACGAGCAGTACTTC. Amino acids: CASSPHRGQGGYEQYF.

Of note for this clone: Sequence at one end of the junction differs from germline and may be a read error. The rearrangement links TRBV7-7 to TRBJ2-2; 7 nucleotides line up with TRBD2. Germline lookup yields CDR1 SSHAT and CDR2 FNYEAQ (reference sequence). The CDR3 has 15 amino acids. CDR3 coding DNA: TGTGCTAGCAGCTTACGCGGGAGAAACACCGGGGAGCTGTTTTTT. Residues: CASSLRGRNTGELFF.

The rearrangement joins TRBV2 to TRBJ1-5, with D uncertain. Germline-derived CDR1 and CDR2 are SNHLY and FYNNEI. Trimming took off 8 bases at V and 3 bases at J, with 14 bases between the two ends. CDR3 length: 14 amino acids. CDR3 protein: CASGRLGLNQPQHF. The CDR3 DNA is TGTGCCAGCGGCCGGTTAGGCCTCAATCAGCCCCAGCATTTT.

The chain is built from TRBV28 and TRBJ1-5; D remains ambiguous. The CDR3 totals 12 residues. Germline CDR1 MDHEN, CDR2 SYDVKM. V lost 6 bases and J 1 base, leaving 4 bases between the germline ends. CDR3 in amino acids: CASSRSNQPQHF. CDR3 DNA: TGTGCCAGCAGCCGAAGCAATCAGCCCCAGCATTTT.

The V gene is TRBV2, the J gene TRBJ2-7, with 10 bases that match TRBD1. The CDR3 consists of 14 residues. The V gene end was trimmed by 4 bases and the J gene end by 5 bases; junction bases not matched to a gene: 5. The germline V gene has CDR1 SNHLY and CDR2 FYNNEI. The CDR3 nucleotides are TGTGCCAGCAGTGGGTGGGACAGGGGTAACGAGCAGTACTTC. As protein: CASSGWDRGNEQYF.

The rearrangement uses TRBV5-1 and TRBJ2-1; D is possibly TRBD1 (7 bases). This CDR3 region has 15 residues. The germline CDR1 and CDR2 sequences are SGHRS and YFSETQ. Trimming cost V 0 bases and J 9 bases, with 16 bases left between them. The CDR3 loop is CASSLAGQEGSEQFF. As DNA, the CDR3 is TGCGCCAGCAGCTTGGCCGGACAGGAGGGGAGTGAGCAGTTCTTC.

The CDR3 DNA follows: TGTGCTAGTGGTCCTCCCCGGGACTTTTCCTACGAGCAGTACGTC. Amino acid sequence: CASGPPRDFSYEQYV. The rearrangement joins TRBV12-5 to TRBJ2-7; weak D call: TRBD2 (6 bases). CDR1 and CDR2 from the germline V gene are LGHNT and FRNRAP. V lost 5 bases and J 1 base, leaving 15 bases between the germline ends. CDR3 size: 15 residues.

The chain uses TRBV5-1 and TRBJ1-1, with no clear D. Germline CDR1 is SGHRS and CDR2 is YFSETQ. This CDR3 has 15 amino acids. V lost 5 bases, J lost 1 base, and 15 bases lay in between. The CDR3 reads CASRESMIQNTEAFF. CDR3 nucleotide sequence: TGCGCCAGCAGAGAATCGATGATACAGAACACTGAAGCTTTCTTT.

The V gene is TRBV9, the J gene TRBJ1-5; no firm D call. Germline V CDR1 and CDR2: SGDLS, YYNGEE. The V and J ends lost 0 bases and 7 bases respectively, with 17 bases between them. The CDR3 is made up of 16 amino acids. The CDR3 here is CASSVESGRRWQPQHF. CDR3 nucleotides: TGTGCCAGCAGCGTAGAGTCTGGGAGGCGTTGGCAGCCCCAGCATTTT.

The V and J genes are TRBV5-1 and TRBJ2-5; 7 positions agree with TRBD2. Germline loops: CDR1 SGHRS, CDR2 YFSETQ. The CDR3 covers 15 residues. The V gene end was trimmed by 0 bases and the J gene end by 2 bases; junction bases not matched to a gene: 4. The chain's CDR3 is CASSLAGGPQETQYF. The CDR3 DNA reads TGCGCCAGCAGCTTGGCGGGAGGTCCGCAAGAGACCCAGTACTTC.

CDR3 sequence: CASSRRQGGQETQYF. CDR3 DNA sequence: TGTGCCAGCAGCCGACGACAGGGAGGGCAAGAGACCCAGTACTTC. The rearrangement joins TRBV9 to TRBJ2-5, with D possibly called TRBD1 or TRBD2 (7 bases each). Trimming stripped 4 bases from V and 2 bases from J, with 15 bases between. Looked up from germline, CDR1 is SGDLS and CDR2 is YYNGEE. The CDR3 is made up of 15 amino acids.

This clone is a singleton in its sample. This chain uses TRBV7-2 with TRBJ2-1; 7 bases are a match to TRBD1. Germline V gene lookup returns CDR1 SGHTA and CDR2 FQGNSA. CDR3 length equals 15 residues. The junction had 4 bases not matched to a gene; V was cut back by 2 bases and J by 3 bases. As DNA, the CDR3 is TGTGCCAGCAGCTTACCCTGGACAGGCTACAATGAGCAGTTCTTC. This translates into CASSLPWTGYNEQFF.

The rearrangement joins TRBV7-8 to TRBJ2-7, with 12 bases fitting TRBD2. This CDR3 contains 17 residues. Germline V gene lookup returns CDR1 SGHVS and CDR2 FQNEAQ. The ends lost 3 bases at V and 0 bases at J; junction bases unmatched: 6. CDR3 sequence reads: CASSLGLAGVSSYEQYF. The CDR3 DNA sequence: TGTGCCAGCAGCTTGGGACTAGCGGGCGTTAGCTCCTACGAGCAGTACTTC.

J is TRBJ2-4 and V is TRBV28; D is perhaps TRBD1 or TRBD2 (6 bases each). V lost 5 bases and J lost 0, with 11 bases in between. The V gene's germline CDR1 is MDHEN and CDR2 SYDVKM. The CDR3 contains 15 residues. CDR3 bases: TGTGCCAGCAGTCCACGGGGGCTAGCCAAAAACATTCAGTACTTC. Encoded protein: CASSPRGLAKNIQYF.

This rearrangement joins TRBV2 to TRBJ2-5, with D possibly matching TRBD2 (5 bases). This CDR3 is 11 amino acids long. The germline V gene encodes CDR1 SNHLY and CDR2 FYNNEI. V lost 7 bases and J lost 5, with 8 bases in between. The DNA for the CDR3 is TGTGCCAGCATGACGGGGGAGACCCAGTACTTC. The encoded protein is CASMTGETQYF.

The chain uses TRBV25-1 and TRBJ2-1; D gene ambiguous. In germline, CDR1 is MGHDK, CDR2 SYGVNS. Trimming removed 2 bases at V and 8 bases at J, with 7 bases between. The CDR3 has 12 residues. The CDR3 is CASSEPSDEQFF. DNA of the CDR3: TGTGCCAGCAGTGAACCCAGCGATGAGCAGTTCTTC.

The CDR3 bases are TGTGCCAGCAGTCGGACAGCAACGAAGGAAAAACTGTTTTTT. Translated, it gives CASSRTATKEKLFF. V usage is TRBV6-5 and J usage is TRBJ1-4; D perhaps matches TRBD1 (6 bases). Per germline, CDR1 MNHEY and CDR2 SVGAGI. V lost 5 bases to trimming and J lost 8 bases, with 15 bases between them. CDR3 length: 14 amino acids.

The chain combines TRBV29-1 with TRBJ1-1; unclear D gene. Trimming stripped 3 bases from V and 7 bases from J, with 12 bases between. The CDR3 runs 12 residues. CDR1 is SQVTM and CDR2 is ANQGSEA in the germline V gene. CDR3 nucleotides: TGCAGCGTTGAGCGGTATACGGGTGAAGCTTTCTTT. Its translation is CSVERYTGEAFF.

The chain recombines TRBV6-1 with TRBJ2-2; maybe TRBD2 (7 bases). Germline V CDR1 and CDR2: MNHNS, SASEGT. V dropped 4 bases and J dropped 8 bases, with 23 bases sitting between them. The CDR3 consists of 17 residues. CDR3 DNA sequence: TGTGCCAGCAGTGGAAAGTCCGGGCGGGGGCCAGAAGGGGAGCTGTTTTTT. This gives the protein CASSGKSGRGPEGELFF.

This clone appeared once. CDR3 residues: CASSQDGPEYEQYF. The CDR3 DNA follows: TGTGCCAGCAGCCAAGATGGACCGGAATACGAGCAGTACTTC. The chain couples TRBV4-2 to TRBJ2-7; D ambiguous. CDR3 size: 14 residues. V was cut by 0 bases and J by 4 bases, with 10 bases left in between. Germline lookup yields CDR1 LGHNA and CDR2 YNFKEQ.